Listed here are 20 T cell receptor beta chains from one sample, sequenced in a study of cytomegalovirus exposure and HLA in healthy donors. PCR primers comprised 60 Vbeta and 13 Jbeta primers. TCRdb's table, derived via immunoSEQ multiplex PCR, lists solely in-frame clones and lacks some. The sample holds about 120,000 clones, approximately 74% seen once. What was sequenced was PBMCs. The source is a man between 40 and 49 years old in good health and CMV-seropositive.

V usage is TRBV11-1 and J usage is TRBJ2-1, with D unresolved. The germline V gene has CDR1 SGHAT and CDR2 FQDESV (reference sequence). The CDR3 covers 12 residues. The V gene lost 4 bases and the J gene lost 8 bases, with 9 bases spanning the gap. CDR3 sequence (DNA): TGTGCCAGCAGCTCGCCGGTCGATGAGCAGTTCTTC. This codes for CASSSPVDEQFF.

This clone has a handful of counts. The CDR3 region has the DNA TGTGCCAGCAGCCCCGGGGGGTACACTGAAGCTTTCTTT. Translating it yields CASSPGGYTEAFF. The genes are TRBV11-2 and TRBJ1-1; D may be TRBD1 (5 bases). Per the germline V gene, CDR1 is SGHAT and CDR2 is FQNNGV. The V end was cut by 5 bases, the J end by 3 bases, with 10 bases between. This CDR3 region has 13 residues.

This clone is medium-sized. This chain joins TRBV2 and TRBJ1-6, with TRBD1 matching 7 bases. V dropped 6 bases and J dropped 6; count of bases not matched to a gene: 5. Germline V gene lookup returns CDR1 SNHLY and CDR2 FYNNEI. The CDR3 is made up of 14 amino acids. The CDR3 here is CASSDRDSNSPLHF. As DNA, the CDR3 is TGTGCCAGCAGCGACCGGGACAGTAATTCACCCCTCCACTTT.

The chain is built from TRBV12-5 and TRBJ1-5; 8 bases are a match to TRBD1. The V and J ends lost 6 bases and 6 bases, in that order; junction bases with no gene match: 7. There are 14 residues in the CDR3. Looked up from germline, CDR1 is LGHNT and CDR2 is FRNRAP. The CDR3 spells CASGRSGGGQPQHF. The CDR3 coding sequence is TGTGCTAGTGGCCGTTCAGGGGGCGGTCAGCCCCAGCATTTT. Full variable domain (remainder filled in from reference TRBV12-5 and TRBJ1-5): DARVTQTPRHKVTEMGQEVTMRCQPILGHNTVFWYRQTMMQGLELLAYFRNRAPLDDSGMPKDRFSAEMPDATLATLKIQPSEPRDSAVYFCASGRSGGGQPQHFGDGTRLSIL.

Written as DNA, the CDR3 is TGTGCCAGCATTAGGAGCGGGGGGGCCGTAGATACGCAGTATTTT. This encodes CASIRSGGAVDTQYF. The V gene is TRBV13, the J gene TRBJ2-3, with 10 bases aligning to TRBD2. The CDR3 runs to 15 residues. The germline gives CDR1 PRHDT, CDR2 FYEKMQ (reference sequence). The V gene end was trimmed by 7 bases and the J gene end by 5 bases; junction bases not matched to a gene: 9.

The V gene is TRBV10-3, the J gene TRBJ1-5; D is unresolved. CDR3 length: 17 residues. Germline V CDR1 and CDR2: ENHRY, SYGVKD. The V gene lost 0 bases and the J gene lost 0 bases, with 12 bases spanning the gap. Here the CDR3 reads CAISESDTLASNQPQHF. DNA for the CDR3: TGTGCCATCAGTGAGTCAGACACCCTCGCTAGCAATCAGCCCCAGCATTTT.

The chain recombines TRBV5-1 with TRBJ1-6; TRBD1 might be the D (6 bases). Germline V gene sequence: CDR1 SGHRS, CDR2 YFSETQ. This CDR3 has 13 residues. V was cut by 0 bases and J by 12 bases, with 10 bases left in between. The CDR3 DNA is TGCGCCAGCAGCTTGGAACAGGGAAGACCCCTCCACTTT. Amino acids: CASSLEQGRPLHF.

The J gene is TRBJ1-4, the V gene TRBV9; 9 positions agree with TRBD1. The germline CDR1 and CDR2 sequences are SGDLS and YYNGEE. V dropped 2 bases and J dropped 7; count of bases not matched to a gene: 3. The CDR3 is 14 residues long. The CDR3 DNA follows: TGTGCCAGCAGCGTGGGACAGGGAAGTGAAAAACTGTTTTTT. Protein: CASSVGQGSEKLFF.

The chain recombines TRBV7-2 with TRBJ2-1, with 8 nucleotides matching TRBD2. J gave up 8 bases and V 2 bases, and 2 bases lay outside the gene matches. From germline, CDR1 is SGHTA and CDR2 FQGNSA. This CDR3 has 13 amino acids. The CDR3 loop is CASSLQRGYEQFF. The CDR3 coding sequence is TGTGCCAGCAGCTTACAGCGGGGGTATGAGCAGTTCTTC.

This clone has a handful of counts. The chain has TRBV6-6 and TRBJ1-2; D possibly corresponds to TRBD1 (6 bases). V was clipped by 7 bases and J by 3 bases, with 12 bases between them. The germline V gene encodes CDR1 MNHNY and CDR2 SVGAGI (reference sequence). The CDR3 consists of 13 residues. This CDR3 is CASTINRDYGYTF. As DNA, the CDR3 is TGTGCCAGCACCATCAACAGGGACTATGGCTACACCTTC.

The J gene is TRBJ1-1, the V gene TRBV27; the D gene is possibly TRBD1 (5 bases). This CDR3 is built from 11 residues. V was pared by 8 bases and J by 6 bases, with 10 bases between. Germline lookup yields CDR1 MNHEY and CDR2 SMNVEV (reference sequence). For the CDR3, the DNA is TGTGCCAGCGCTCAGGGTCCTGAAGCTTTCTTT. It specifies CASAQGPEAFF.

The V call is TRBV19, the J call TRBJ1-1; TRBD1 is a possible D gene (6 bases). The V end was cut by 7 bases, the J end by 6 bases, with 18 bases between. CDR3 size: 14 residues. Per germline, CDR1 LNHDA and CDR2 SQIVND (reference sequence). The DNA of the CDR3 is TGTGCCAGTATCGGGGAGGGGGGGATCGCTGAAGCTTTCTTT. Its protein product is CASIGEGGIAEAFF.

V and J are TRBV5-4 and TRBJ2-1, with D maybe TRBD2 (6 bases). CDR3 length: 14 amino acids. Trimming took off 3 bases at V and 9 bases at J, with 16 bases between the two ends. The germline gives CDR1 SGHNT, CDR2 YYREEE (reference sequence). In nucleotides, the CDR3 is TGTGCCAGCAGCTCGGGACTTGGGGACGGTGAGCAGTTCTTC. Protein sequence: CASSSGLGDGEQFF.

The genes are TRBV30 and TRBJ2-1; D is possibly TRBD1 (6 bases). Trimming left V 5 bases short and J 7 bases short, with 15 bases between. The CDR3 runs to 13 residues. Germline V CDR1 and CDR2: GTSNPN, SVGIG (reference sequence). The CDR3, as DNA: TGTGCCTGGGCTACAGGGATCCGAAATGAGCAGTTCTTC. Protein sequence: CAWATGIRNEQFF.

This clone was seen a handful of times. V is TRBV7-9 and J is TRBJ2-1, with D maybe TRBD1 (5 bases). Germline V gene sequence: CDR1 SEHNR, CDR2 FQNEAQ (reference sequence). V was pared by 3 bases and J by 6 bases, with 6 bases between. The CDR3 length is 12 residues. CDR3 nucleotides: TGTGCCAGCAGCTTTACAGGCAATGAGCAGTTCTTC. Translated: CASSFTGNEQFF. The full variable domain, completed using reference TRBV7-9 and TRBJ2-1, is DTGVSQNPRHKITKRGQNVTFRCDPISEHNRLYWYRQTLGQGPEFLTYFQNEAQLEKSRLLSDRFSAERPKGSFSTLEIQRTEQGDSAMYLCASSFTGNEQFFGPGTRLTVL.

CDR3 amino acids: CASTPSRGAGNEQFF. Written as DNA, the CDR3 is TGTGCCAGCACCCCCTCCAGGGGGGCCGGAAATGAGCAGTTCTTC. The genes are TRBV27 and TRBJ2-1; possible D gene TRBD1, 7 bases. The CDR3 runs to 15 residues. CDR1 MNHEY and CDR2 SMNVEV come from the germline V gene (reference sequence). Trimming pared 7 bases from V and 7 bases from J, leaving 20 bases between.

The chain employs TRBV28 and TRBJ1-1; D gene ambiguous. Germline values: CDR1 MDHEN, CDR2 SYDVKM. Deletions cut 6 bases from V and 6 bases from J, with 11 bases between. The CDR3 is 12 amino acids. For the CDR3, the DNA is TGTGCCAGCAGCCTAGAGACCCCTGAAGCTTTCTTT. This gives the protein CASSLETPEAFF.

The J gene is TRBJ1-5, the V gene TRBV11-2, with D hard to call. The germline CDR1 and CDR2 sequences are SGHAT and FQNNGV. The CDR3 spans 15 residues. Trimming stripped 1 base from V and 3 bases from J, with 10 bases between. The CDR3 spells CASSLVGGYNQPQHF. The CDR3 nucleotides are TGTGCCAGCAGCTTAGTCGGAGGGTACAATCAGCCCCAGCATTTT.

CDR3 in DNA: TGCAGCGGACTGGGCACCGGGGAGCTGTTTTTT. Its translation is CSGLGTGELFF. The genes are TRBV29-1 and TRBJ2-2; no firm D call. This CDR3 is 11 amino acids long. V lost 7 bases to trimming and J lost 4 bases, with 7 bases between them. Germline assignment: CDR1 SQVTM and CDR2 ANQGSEA.

The chain carries TRBV27 and TRBJ2-7; 8 bases agree with TRBD1. CDR1 is MNHEY and CDR2 is SMNVEV in the germline V gene (reference sequence). V shed 0 bases, J shed 5 bases, and the junction held 3 bases outside the gene matches. This CDR3 contains 14 residues. DNA of the CDR3: TGTGCCAGCAGTTTATCGCAGGGGGCCCACGAGCAGTACTTC. Amino acid sequence: CASSLSQGAHEQYF.